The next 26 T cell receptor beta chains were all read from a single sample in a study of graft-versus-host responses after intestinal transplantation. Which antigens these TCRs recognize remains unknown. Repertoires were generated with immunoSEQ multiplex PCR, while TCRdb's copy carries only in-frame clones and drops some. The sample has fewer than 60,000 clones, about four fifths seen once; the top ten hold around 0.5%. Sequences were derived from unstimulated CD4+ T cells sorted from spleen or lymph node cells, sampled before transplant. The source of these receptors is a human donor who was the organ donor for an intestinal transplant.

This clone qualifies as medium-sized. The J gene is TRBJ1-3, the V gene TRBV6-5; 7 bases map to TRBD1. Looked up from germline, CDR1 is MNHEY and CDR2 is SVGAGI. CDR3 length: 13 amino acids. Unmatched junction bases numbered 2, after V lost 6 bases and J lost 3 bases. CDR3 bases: TGTGCCAGCAGCCGACAGGGTGGAAACACCATATATTTT. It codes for CASSRQGGNTIYF.

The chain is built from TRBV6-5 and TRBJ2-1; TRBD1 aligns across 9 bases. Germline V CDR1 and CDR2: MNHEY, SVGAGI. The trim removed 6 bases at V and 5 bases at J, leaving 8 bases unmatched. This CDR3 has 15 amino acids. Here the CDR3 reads CASSHNRGRNNEQFF. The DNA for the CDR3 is TGTGCCAGCAGCCACAACAGGGGGCGGAACAATGAGCAGTTCTTC.

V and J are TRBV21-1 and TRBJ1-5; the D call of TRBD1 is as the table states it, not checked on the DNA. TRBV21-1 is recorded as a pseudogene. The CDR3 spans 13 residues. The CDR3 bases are TGTGCCAGCAGCAAAGGGCAGAATCAGCCCCAGCATTTT. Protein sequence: CASSKGQNQPQHF.

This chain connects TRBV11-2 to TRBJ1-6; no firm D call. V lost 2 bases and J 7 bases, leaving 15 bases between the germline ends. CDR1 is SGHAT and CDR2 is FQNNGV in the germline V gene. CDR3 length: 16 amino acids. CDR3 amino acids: CASSLFAVSRNSPLHF. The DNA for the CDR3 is TGTGCCAGCAGCTTATTCGCGGTCTCGAGAAATTCACCCCTCCACTTT.

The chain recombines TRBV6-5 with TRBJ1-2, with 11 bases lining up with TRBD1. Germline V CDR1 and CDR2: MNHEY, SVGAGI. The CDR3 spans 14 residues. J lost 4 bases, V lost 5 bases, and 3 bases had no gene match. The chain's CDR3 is CASSIGTGGYGYTF. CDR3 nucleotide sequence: TGTGCCAGCAGTATCGGGACAGGGGGCTATGGCTACACCTTC.

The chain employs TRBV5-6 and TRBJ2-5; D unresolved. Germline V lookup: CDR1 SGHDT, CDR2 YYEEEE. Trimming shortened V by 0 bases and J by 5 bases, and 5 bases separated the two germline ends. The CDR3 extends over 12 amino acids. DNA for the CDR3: TGTGCCAGCAGCTTGGGGTTCGAGACCCAGTACTTC. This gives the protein CASSLGFETQYF. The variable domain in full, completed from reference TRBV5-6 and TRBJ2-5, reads DAGVTQSPTHLIKTRGQQVTLRCSPKSGHDTVSWYQQALGQGPQFIFQYYEEEERQRGNFPDRFSGHQFPNYSSELNVNALLLGDSALYLCASSLGFETQYFGPGTRLLVL.

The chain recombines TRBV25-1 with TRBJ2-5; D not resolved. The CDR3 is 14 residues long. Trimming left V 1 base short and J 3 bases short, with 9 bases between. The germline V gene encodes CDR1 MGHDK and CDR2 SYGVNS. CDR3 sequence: CASSESRSKETQYF. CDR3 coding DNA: TGTGCCAGCAGTGAATCGAGATCTAAAGAGACCCAGTACTTC.

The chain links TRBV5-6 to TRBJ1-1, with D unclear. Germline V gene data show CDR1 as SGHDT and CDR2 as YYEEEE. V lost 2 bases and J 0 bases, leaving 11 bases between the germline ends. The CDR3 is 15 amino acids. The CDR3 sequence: CASSFDPFMNTEAFF. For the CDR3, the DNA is TGTGCCAGCAGCTTTGATCCGTTCATGAACACTGAAGCTTTCTTT.

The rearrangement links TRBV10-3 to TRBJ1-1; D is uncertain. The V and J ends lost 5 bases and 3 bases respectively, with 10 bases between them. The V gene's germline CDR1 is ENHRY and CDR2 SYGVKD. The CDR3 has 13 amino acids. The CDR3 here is CAISSRVDTEAFF. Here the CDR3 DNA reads TGTGCCATCAGTAGCAGAGTTGACACTGAAGCTTTCTTT.

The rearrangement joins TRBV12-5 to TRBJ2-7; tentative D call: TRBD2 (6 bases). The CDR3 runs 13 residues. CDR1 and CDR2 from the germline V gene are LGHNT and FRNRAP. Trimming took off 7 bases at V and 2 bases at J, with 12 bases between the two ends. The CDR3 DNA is TGTGCTAGTGCAATAGCGGAGCCCTACGAGCAGTACTTC. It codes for CASAIAEPYEQYF. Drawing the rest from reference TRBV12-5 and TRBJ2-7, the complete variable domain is DARVTQTPRHKVTEMGQEVTMRCQPILGHNTVFWYRQTMMQGLELLAYFRNRAPLDDSGMPKDRFSAEMPDATLATLKIQPSEPRDSAVYFCASAIAEPYEQYFGPGTRLTVT.

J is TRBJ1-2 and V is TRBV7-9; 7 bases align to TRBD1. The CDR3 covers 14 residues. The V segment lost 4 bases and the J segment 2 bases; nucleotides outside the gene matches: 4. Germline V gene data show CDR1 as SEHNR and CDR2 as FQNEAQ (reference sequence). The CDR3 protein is CASSSETGNYGYTF. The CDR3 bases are TGTGCCAGCAGCTCCGAGACAGGGAACTATGGCTACACCTTC.

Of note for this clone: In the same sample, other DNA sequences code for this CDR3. The CDR3 spells CSARGGNTIYF. The CDR3 bases are TGCAGTGCTAGAGGGGGAAACACCATATATTTT. This chain links TRBV20-1 with TRBJ1-3; D gene uncertain. Trimming shortened V by 1 base and J by 4 bases, and 2 bases separated the two germline ends. The V gene's germline CDR1 is DFQATT and CDR2 SNEGSKA (reference sequence). This CDR3 has 11 amino acids.

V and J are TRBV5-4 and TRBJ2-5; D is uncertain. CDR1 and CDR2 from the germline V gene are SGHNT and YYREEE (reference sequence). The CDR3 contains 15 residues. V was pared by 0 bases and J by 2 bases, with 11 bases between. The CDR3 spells CASSLGGTDQETQYF. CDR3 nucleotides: TGTGCCAGCAGCTTGGGAGGCACAGATCAAGAGACCCAGTACTTC.

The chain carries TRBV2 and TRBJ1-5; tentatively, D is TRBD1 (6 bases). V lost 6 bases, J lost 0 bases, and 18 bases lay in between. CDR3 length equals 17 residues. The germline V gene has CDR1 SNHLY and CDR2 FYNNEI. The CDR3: CASSPPGHQYSNQPQHF. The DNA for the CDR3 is TGTGCCAGCAGCCCTCCGGGACACCAGTATAGCAATCAGCCCCAGCATTTT.

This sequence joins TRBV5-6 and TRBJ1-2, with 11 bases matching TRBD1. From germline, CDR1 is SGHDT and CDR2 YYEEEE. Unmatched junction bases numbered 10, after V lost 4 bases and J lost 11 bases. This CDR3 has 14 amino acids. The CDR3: CASSTGQGALRYTF. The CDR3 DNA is TGTGCCAGCAGCACCGGACAGGGGGCTCTTCGGTACACCTTC.

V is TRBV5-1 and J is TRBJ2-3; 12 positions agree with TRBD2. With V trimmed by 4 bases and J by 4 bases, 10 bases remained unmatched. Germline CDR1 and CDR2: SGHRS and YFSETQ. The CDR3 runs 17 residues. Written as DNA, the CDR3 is TGCGCCAGCAGCGCGGTACGGACTAGCGGGAACCCAGATACGCAGTATTTT. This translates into CASSAVRTSGNPDTQYF.

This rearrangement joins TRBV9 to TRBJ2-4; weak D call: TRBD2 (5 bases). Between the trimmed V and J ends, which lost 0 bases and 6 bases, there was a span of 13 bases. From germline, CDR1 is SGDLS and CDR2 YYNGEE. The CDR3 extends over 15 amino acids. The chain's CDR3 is CASSVDNSERNIQYF. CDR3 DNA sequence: TGTGCCAGCAGCGTAGATAATAGCGAGAGAAACATTCAGTACTTC.

The CDR3 is CAWAKEKLFF. The CDR3 DNA is TGTGCCTGGGCGAAAGAAAAACTGTTTTTT. This sequence joins TRBV30 and TRBJ1-4; D is unclear. With 5 bases removed from V and 8 bases from J, the gap between germline ends came to 6 bases. Germline CDR1 GTSNPN, CDR2 SVGIG (reference sequence). CDR3 size: 10 residues.

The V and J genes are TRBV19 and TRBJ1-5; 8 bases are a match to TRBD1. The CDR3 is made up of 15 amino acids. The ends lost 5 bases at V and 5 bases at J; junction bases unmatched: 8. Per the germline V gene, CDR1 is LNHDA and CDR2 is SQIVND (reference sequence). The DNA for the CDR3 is TGTGCCAGTAGTTCCCGGACAGGGAGGGATCAGCCCCAGCATTTT. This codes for CASSSRTGRDQPQHF.

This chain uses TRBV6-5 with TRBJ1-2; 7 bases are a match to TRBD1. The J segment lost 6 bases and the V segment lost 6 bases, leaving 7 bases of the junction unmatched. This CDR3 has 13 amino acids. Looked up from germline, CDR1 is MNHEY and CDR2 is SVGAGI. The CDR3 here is CASRPGQAHGYTF. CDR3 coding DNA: TGTGCCAGCAGACCCGGACAGGCTCATGGCTACACCTTC.

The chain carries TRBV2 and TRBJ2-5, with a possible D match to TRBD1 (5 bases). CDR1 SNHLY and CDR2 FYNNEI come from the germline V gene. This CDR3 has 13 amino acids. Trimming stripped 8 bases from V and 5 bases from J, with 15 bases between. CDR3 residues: CASFQGIVETQYF. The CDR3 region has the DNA TGTGCCAGCTTCCAGGGAATCGTGGAGACCCAGTACTTC.

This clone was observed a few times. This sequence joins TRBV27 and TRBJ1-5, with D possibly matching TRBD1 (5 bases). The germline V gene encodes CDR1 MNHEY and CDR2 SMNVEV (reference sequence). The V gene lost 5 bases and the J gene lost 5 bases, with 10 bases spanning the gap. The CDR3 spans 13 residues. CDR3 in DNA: TGTGCCAGCAGTGGCATGGGGGATCAGCCCCAGCATTTT. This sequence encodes CASSGMGDQPQHF.

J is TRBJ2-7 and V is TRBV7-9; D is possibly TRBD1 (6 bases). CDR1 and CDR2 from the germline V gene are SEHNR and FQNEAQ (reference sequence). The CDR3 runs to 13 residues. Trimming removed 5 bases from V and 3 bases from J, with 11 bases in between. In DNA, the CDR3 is TGTGCCAGCAGCCACGGACAGTACTACGAGCAGTACTTC. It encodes CASSHGQYYEQYF. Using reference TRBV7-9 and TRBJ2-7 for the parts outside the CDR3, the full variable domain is DTGVSQNPRHKITKRGQNVTFRCDPISEHNRLYWYRQTLGQGPEFLTYFQNEAQLEKSRLLSDRFSAERPKGSFSTLEIQRTEQGDSAMYLCASSHGQYYEQYFGPGTRLTVT.

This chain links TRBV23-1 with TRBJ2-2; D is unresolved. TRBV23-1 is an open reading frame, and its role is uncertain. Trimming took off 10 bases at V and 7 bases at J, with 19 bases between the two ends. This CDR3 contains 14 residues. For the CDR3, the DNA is TGCGCCACCCGCCTCGCACGGGCAGGCGGGGAGCTGTTTTTT. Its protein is CATRLARAGGELFF.

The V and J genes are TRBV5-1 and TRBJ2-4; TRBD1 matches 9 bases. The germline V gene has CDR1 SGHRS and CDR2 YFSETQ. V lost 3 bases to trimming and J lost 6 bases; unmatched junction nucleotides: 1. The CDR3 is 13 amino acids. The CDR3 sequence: CASSSGQGNIQYF. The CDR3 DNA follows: TGCGCCAGCAGCTCGGGACAGGGAAACATTCAGTACTTC.

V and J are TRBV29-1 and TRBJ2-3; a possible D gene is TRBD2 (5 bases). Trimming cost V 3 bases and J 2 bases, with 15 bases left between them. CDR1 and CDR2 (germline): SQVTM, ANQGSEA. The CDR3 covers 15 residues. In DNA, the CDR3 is TGCAGCGTTGAGTCGGCGGAGCGGATCACAGATACGCAGTATTTT. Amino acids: CSVESAERITDTQYF.